The 11 T cell receptor beta chains listed next were all sequenced from one sample in a study of PD-L1 blockade in urothelial cancer. Produced via immunoSEQ multiplex PCR; TCRdb's table is partial and in-frame only. The repertoire holds 50,000 to 55,000 clones, with approximately 90% as singletons. Noted time point: peripheral blood 6 weeks after treatment start. Sample: PBMCs, taken around atezolizumab (anti-PD-L1) treatment. These receptor sequences come from a man aged 60 to 69 with urothelial cancer.

The chain recombines TRBV27 with TRBJ2-2, with D unresolved. V was cut by 5 bases and J by 4 bases, with 11 bases left in between. Germline values: CDR1 MNHEY, CDR2 SMNVEV (reference sequence). The CDR3 consists of 14 residues. The CDR3 DNA sequence: TGTGCCAGCAGTCCCAGGCAGATCACCGGGGAGCTGTTTTTT. Translating it yields CASSPRQITGELFF.

The CDR3 nucleotides read TGTGCCAGCGTTCCATGGGCAGGGGCCGGGAGCAATCAGCCCCAGCATTTT. It yields the protein CASVPWAGAGSNQPQHF. The rearrangement links TRBV21-1 to TRBJ1-5; the table gives TRBD1 as D, unverified against the DNA. TRBV21-1 is flagged as a pseudogene. This CDR3 has 17 amino acids.

The chain couples TRBV30 to TRBJ1-1; 9 nucleotides line up with TRBD1. Germline V gives CDR1 GTSNPN, CDR2 SVGIG (reference sequence). The CDR3 covers 13 residues. V lost 6 bases and J lost 3; bases outside the gene matches: 5. The CDR3, as DNA: TGTGCCTGTCACAGGGGGCGGGACACTGAAGCTTTCTTT. Translated: CACHRGRDTEAFF. The entire variable domain, with the rest obtained from reference TRBV30 and TRBJ1-1, is as follows: SQTIHQWPATLVQPVGSPLSLECTVEGTSNPNLYWYRQAAGRGLQLLFYSVGIGQISSEVPQNLSASRPQDRQFILSSKKLLLSDSGFYLCACHRGRDTEAFFGQGTRLTVV.

The rearrangement joins TRBV10-3 to TRBJ1-5; TRBD1 agrees at 10 bases. This CDR3 region has 13 residues. J gave up 11 bases and V 10 bases, and 11 bases lay outside the gene matches. Per germline, CDR1 ENHRY and CDR2 SYGVKD. This CDR3 is CATRDRGYTAQHF. Written as DNA, the CDR3 is TGTGCCACCCGGGACAGGGGCTATACTGCCCAGCATTTT.

This clone was detected only once. Written as DNA, the CDR3 is TGTGCCAGCAGCAACGACAGGGTTTGGTCCGACGAGCAGTACTTC. Its protein product is CASSNDRVWSDEQYF. The chain has TRBV5-5 and TRBJ2-7; the match to TRBD1 covers 7 bases. Germline CDR1 reads SGHKS; CDR2 reads YYEKEE (reference sequence). The CDR3 has 15 amino acids. Trimming took 4 bases from V and 5 from J; bases not matched to a gene: 12.

The J gene is TRBJ2-5, the V gene TRBV4-3; 7 bases are shared with TRBD2. The CDR3 has 16 amino acids. V shed 1 base and J 4 bases; nucleotides not matched to a gene: 9. Germline V CDR1 and CDR2: LGHNA, YSLEER. DNA for the CDR3: TGCGCCAGCAGCCAAGGTCCTGGACTAGGCGGAGAGACCCAGTACTTC. Its translation is CASSQGPGLGGETQYF.

This clone has a single count. The chain employs TRBV9 and TRBJ2-1; 8 bases fit TRBD2. Trimming at V came to 6 bases and at J to 0 bases, leaving 8 bases not matched to a gene. The germline V gene encodes CDR1 SGDLS and CDR2 YYNGEE. The CDR3 has 16 amino acids. CDR3 amino acids: CASNPTGGSSYNEQFF. CDR3 coding DNA: TGTGCCAGCAACCCAACGGGGGGGAGCTCCTACAATGAGCAGTTCTTC. The whole variable domain, remainder taken from reference TRBV9 and TRBJ2-1, is DSGVTQTPKHLITATGQRVTLRCSPRSGDLSVYWYQQSLDQGLQFLIQYYNGEERAKGNILERFSAQQFPDLHSELNLSSLELGDSALYFCASNPTGGSSYNEQFFGPGTRLTVL.

The chain carries TRBV5-1 and TRBJ2-5, with 11 positions matching TRBD1. Germline lookup yields CDR1 SGHRS and CDR2 YFSETQ. The CDR3 runs 15 residues. V lost 4 bases, J lost 3 bases, and 5 bases stayed unmatched. The CDR3 DNA reads as TGCGCCAGCAGCCGATCGGGACAGGGGGAAGAGACCCAGTACTTC. This encodes CASSRSGQGEETQYF. Filled out from reference TRBV5-1 and TRBJ2-5, the complete variable domain reads KAGVTQTPRYLIKTRGQQVTLSCSPISGHRSVSWYQQTPGQGLQFLFEYFSETQRNKGNFPGRFSGRQFSNSRSEMNVSTLELGDSALYLCASSRSGQGEETQYFGPGTRLLVL.

This sequence joins TRBV27 and TRBJ1-1, with D tentatively TRBD1 (6 bases). Germline V CDR1 and CDR2: MNHEY, SMNVEV (reference sequence). The CDR3 length is 13 residues. Trimming removed 8 bases at V and 9 bases at J, with 19 bases between. The CDR3 loop is CASRPYRDEQAFF. As DNA, the CDR3 is TGTGCCAGCCGGCCCTACAGGGATGAGCAAGCTTTCTTT.

This clone was recorded once. This chain links TRBV6-6 with TRBJ2-5, with 11 nucleotides matching TRBD2. V shed 0 bases and J 5 bases; nucleotides not matched to a gene: 5. CDR1 MNHNY and CDR2 SVGAGI come from the germline V gene (reference sequence). The CDR3 sequence is 16 residues long. This chain's CDR3 is CASSYSASGRSETQYF. The CDR3 DNA is TGTGCCAGCAGTTACTCGGCTAGCGGGAGGTCTGAGACCCAGTACTTC.

The CDR3 DNA follows: TGTGCCAGCAGGGGGACAGGTAGAGAGACCCAGTACTTC. Protein sequence: CASRGTGRETQYF. V gene TRBV6-1 combines with J gene TRBJ2-5; the match to TRBD1 covers 8 bases. With V trimmed by 6 bases and J by 4 bases, 4 bases remained unmatched. This CDR3 has 13 residues. CDR1 MNHNS and CDR2 SASEGT come from the germline V gene.